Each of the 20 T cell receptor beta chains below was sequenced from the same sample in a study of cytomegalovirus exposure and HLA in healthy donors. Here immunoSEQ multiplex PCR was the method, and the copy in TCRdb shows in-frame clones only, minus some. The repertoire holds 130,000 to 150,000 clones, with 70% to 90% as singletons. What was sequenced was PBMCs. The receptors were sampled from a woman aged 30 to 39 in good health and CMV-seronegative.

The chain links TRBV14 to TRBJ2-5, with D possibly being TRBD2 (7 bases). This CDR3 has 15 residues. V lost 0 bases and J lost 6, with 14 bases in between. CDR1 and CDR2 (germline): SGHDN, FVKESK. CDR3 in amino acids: CASSQDTGGYQTQYF. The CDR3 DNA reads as TGTGCCAGCAGCCAAGATACGGGGGGCTATCAGACCCAGTACTTC.

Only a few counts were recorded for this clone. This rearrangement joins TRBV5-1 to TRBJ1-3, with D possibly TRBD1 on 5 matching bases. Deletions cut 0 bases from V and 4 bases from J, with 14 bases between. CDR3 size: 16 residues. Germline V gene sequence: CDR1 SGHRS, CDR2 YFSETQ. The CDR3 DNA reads TGCGCCAGCAGCTTGGCCGGTATGGGGCCAGGAAACACCATATATTTT. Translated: CASSLAGMGPGNTIYF.

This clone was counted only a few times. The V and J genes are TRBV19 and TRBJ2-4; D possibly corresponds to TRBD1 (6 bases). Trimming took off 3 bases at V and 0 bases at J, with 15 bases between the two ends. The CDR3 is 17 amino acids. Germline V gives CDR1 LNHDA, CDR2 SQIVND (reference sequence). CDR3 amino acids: CASSITFTGLAKNIQYF. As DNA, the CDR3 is TGTGCCAGTAGTATCACCTTCACAGGGTTAGCCAAAAACATTCAGTACTTC.

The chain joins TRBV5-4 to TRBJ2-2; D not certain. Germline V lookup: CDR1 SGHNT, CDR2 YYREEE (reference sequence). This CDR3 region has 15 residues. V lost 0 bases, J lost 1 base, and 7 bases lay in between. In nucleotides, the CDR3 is TGTGCCAGCAGCTTGGCCGCACAGAACACCGGGGAGCTGTTTTTT. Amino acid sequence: CASSLAAQNTGELFF.

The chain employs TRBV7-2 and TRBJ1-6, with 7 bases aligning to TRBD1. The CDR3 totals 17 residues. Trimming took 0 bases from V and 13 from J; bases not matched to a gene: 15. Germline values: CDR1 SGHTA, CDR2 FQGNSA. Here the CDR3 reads CASSLARGPHNFSPLHF. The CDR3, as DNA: TGTGCCAGCAGCTTAGCAAGGGGGCCGCACAACTTTTCCCCCCTCCACTTT.

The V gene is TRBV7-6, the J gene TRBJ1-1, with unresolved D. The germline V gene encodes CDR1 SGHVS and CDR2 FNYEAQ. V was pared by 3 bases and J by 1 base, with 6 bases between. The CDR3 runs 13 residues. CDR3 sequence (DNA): TGTGCCAGCAGCTTTGGCCGGAACACTGAAGCTTTCTTT. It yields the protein CASSFGRNTEAFF.

CDR3 loop: CAWSGGGQAKNIQYF. Written as DNA, the CDR3 is TGTGCCTGGAGTGGGGGGGGCCAAGCCAAAAACATTCAGTACTTC. The chain combines TRBV30 with TRBJ2-4, with D possibly matching TRBD2 (7 bases). The ends were cut back, 1 base at V and 0 bases at J, with 10 bases in the middle. The CDR3 totals 15 residues. Germline V gene data show CDR1 as GTSNPN and CDR2 as SVGIG (reference sequence).

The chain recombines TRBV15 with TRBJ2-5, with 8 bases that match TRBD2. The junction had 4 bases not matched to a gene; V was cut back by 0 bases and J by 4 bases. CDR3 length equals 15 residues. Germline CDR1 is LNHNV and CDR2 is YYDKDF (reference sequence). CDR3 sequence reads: CATSRDRGGPETQYF. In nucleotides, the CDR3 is TGTGCCACCAGCAGAGATCGCGGGGGGCCAGAGACCCAGTACTTC.

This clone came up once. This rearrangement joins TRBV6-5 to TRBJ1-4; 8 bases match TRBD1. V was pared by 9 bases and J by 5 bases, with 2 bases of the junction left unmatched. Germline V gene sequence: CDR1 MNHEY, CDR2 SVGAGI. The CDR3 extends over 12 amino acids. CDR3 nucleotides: TGTGCCAGTCGGACAGGGAATGAAAAACTGTTTTTT. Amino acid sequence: CASRTGNEKLFF.

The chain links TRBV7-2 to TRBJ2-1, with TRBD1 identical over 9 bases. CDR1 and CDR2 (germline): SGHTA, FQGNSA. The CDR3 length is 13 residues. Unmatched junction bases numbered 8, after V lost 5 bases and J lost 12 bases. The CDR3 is CASSLGQGYRQFF. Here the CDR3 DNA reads TGTGCCAGCAGCCTGGGACAGGGCTATAGGCAGTTCTTC.

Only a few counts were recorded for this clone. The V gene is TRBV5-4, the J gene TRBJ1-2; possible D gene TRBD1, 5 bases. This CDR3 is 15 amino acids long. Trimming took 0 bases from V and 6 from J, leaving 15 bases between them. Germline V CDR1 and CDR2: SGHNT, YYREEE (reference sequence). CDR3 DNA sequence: TGTGCCAGCAGCTTGGACCTTGGGGGGAGGAATGGCTACACCTTC. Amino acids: CASSLDLGGRNGYTF.

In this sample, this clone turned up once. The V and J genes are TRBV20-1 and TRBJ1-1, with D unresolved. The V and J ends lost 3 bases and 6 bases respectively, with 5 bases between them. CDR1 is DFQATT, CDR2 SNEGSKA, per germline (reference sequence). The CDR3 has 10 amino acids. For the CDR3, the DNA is TGCAGTGCTAGGAGGCCTGAAGCTTTCTTT. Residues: CSARRPEAFF.

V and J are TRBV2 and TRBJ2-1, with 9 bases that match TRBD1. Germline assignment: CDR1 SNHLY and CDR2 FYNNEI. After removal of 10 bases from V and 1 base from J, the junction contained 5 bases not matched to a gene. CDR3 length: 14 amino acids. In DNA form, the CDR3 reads TGTGCCACCTCCGGGACAGGGTCCTACAATGAGCAGTTCTTC. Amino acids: CATSGTGSYNEQFF.

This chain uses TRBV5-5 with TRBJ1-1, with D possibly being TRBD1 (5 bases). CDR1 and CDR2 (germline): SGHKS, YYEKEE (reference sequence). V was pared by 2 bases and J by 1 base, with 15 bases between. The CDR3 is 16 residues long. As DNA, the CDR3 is TGTGCCAGCAGCTTAGACTTAGGGGCCCAGAACACTGAAGCTTTCTTT. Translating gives CASSLDLGAQNTEAFF.

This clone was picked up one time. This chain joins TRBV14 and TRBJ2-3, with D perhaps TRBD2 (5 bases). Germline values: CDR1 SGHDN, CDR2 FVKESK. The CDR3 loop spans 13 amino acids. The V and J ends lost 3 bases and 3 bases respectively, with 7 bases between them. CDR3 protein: CASSQSGTDTQYF. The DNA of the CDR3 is TGTGCCAGCAGCCAGTCGGGAACAGATACGCAGTATTTT.

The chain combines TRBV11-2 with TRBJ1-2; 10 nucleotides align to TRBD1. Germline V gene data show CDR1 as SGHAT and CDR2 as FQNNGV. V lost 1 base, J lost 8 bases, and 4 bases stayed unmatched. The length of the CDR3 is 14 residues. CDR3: CASSLVTGGEGYTF. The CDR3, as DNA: TGTGCCAGCAGCTTAGTGACAGGGGGCGAAGGCTACACCTTC. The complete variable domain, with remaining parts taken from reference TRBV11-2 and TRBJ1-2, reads EAGVAQSPRYKIIEKRQSVAFWCNPISGHATLYWYQQILGQGPKLLIQFQNNGVVDDSQLPKDRFSAERLKGVDSTLKIQPAKLEDSAVYLCASSLVTGGEGYTFGSGTRLTVV.

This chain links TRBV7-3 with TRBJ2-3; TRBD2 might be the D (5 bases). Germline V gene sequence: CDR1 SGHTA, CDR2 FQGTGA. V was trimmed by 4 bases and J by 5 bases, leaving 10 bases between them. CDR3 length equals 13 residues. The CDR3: CASSSSGGDTQYF. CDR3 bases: TGTGCCAGCAGCTCCAGCGGTGGAGATACGCAGTATTTT.

The CDR3 reads CASSARLAGKETQYF. Written as DNA, the CDR3 is TGTGCCAGCAGCGCCCGACTAGCGGGGAAGGAGACCCAGTACTTC. The chain combines TRBV11-1 with TRBJ2-5, with TRBD2 identical over 11 bases. V was clipped by 5 bases and J by 5 bases; unmatched bases: 7. The CDR3 is made up of 15 amino acids. Germline V gives CDR1 SGHAT, CDR2 FQDESV (reference sequence).

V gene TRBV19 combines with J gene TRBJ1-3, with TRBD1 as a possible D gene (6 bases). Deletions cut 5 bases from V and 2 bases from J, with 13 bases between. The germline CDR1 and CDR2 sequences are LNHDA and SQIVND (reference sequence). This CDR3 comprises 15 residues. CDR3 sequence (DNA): TGTGCCAGTAGTGCGCAGGGGTTACCTGGAAACACCATATATTTT. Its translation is CASSAQGLPGNTIYF.

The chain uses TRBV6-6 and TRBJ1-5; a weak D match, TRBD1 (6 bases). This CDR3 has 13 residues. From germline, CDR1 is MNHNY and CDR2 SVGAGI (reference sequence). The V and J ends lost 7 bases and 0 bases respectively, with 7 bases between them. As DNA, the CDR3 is TGTGCCAGCAACAGGGATAGCAATCAGCCCCAGCATTTT. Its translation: CASNRDSNQPQHF.